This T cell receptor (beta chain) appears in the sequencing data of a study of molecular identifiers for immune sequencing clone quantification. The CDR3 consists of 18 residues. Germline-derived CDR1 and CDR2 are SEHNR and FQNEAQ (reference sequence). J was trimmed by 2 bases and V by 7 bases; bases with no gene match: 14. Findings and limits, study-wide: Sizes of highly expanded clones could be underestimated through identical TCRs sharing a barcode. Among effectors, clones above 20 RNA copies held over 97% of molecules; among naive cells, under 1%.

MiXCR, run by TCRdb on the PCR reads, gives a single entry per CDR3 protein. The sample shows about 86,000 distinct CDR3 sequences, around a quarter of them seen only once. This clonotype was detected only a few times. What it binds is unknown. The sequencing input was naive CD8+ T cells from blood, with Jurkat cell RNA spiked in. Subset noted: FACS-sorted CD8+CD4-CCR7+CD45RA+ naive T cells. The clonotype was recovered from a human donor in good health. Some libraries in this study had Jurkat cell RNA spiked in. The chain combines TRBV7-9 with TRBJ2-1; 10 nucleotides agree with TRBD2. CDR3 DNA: TGTGCCAGCAACCCAGAACCCACCGGGACTAGCGCCTACAATGAGCAGTTCTTC. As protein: CASNPEPTGTSAYNEQFF.